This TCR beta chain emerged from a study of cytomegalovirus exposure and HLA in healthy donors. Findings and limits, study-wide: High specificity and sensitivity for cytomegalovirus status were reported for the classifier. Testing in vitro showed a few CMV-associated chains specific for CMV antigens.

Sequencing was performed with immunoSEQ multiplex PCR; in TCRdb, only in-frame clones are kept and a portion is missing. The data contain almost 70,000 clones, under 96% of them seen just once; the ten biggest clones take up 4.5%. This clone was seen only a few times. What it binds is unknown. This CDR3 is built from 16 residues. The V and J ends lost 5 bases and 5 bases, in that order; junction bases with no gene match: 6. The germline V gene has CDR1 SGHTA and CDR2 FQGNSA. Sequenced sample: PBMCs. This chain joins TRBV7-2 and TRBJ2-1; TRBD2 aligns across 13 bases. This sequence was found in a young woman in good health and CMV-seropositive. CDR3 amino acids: CASSRTGTSGNNEQFF. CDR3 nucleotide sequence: TGTGCCAGCAGCCGAACCGGGACTAGCGGGAACAATGAGCAGTTCTTC.